This entry lists 28 T cell receptor beta chains sequenced from one sample in a study of cytomegalovirus exposure and HLA in healthy donors. Use of 60 Vbeta and 13 Jbeta primers characterized the PCR. TCRdb's copy holds only in-frame clones and misses some; the assay was immunoSEQ multiplex PCR. The sample has about 190,000 clones; roughly 77% are singletons. Sequences were obtained from PBMCs. The receptors originated from a woman in her forties or fifties in good health and CMV-seronegative.

The V gene is TRBV5-4, the J gene TRBJ2-1; the match to TRBD2 covers 12 bases. J was trimmed by 10 bases and V by 0 bases; bases with no gene match: 8. This CDR3 comprises 16 residues. The V gene's germline CDR1 is SGHNT and CDR2 YYREEE (reference sequence). CDR3 in DNA: TGTGCCAGCAGCTTGGACGGGGCTAGCGGGGGGGTAGAGCAGTTCTTC. Protein product: CASSLDGASGGVEQFF.

This clone turned up a few times. This chain uses TRBV5-6 with TRBJ1-5, with D unresolved. The V end lost 0 bases, the J end lost 6 bases, and 13 bases lay between the germline ends. This CDR3 contains 15 residues. Germline CDR1 is SGHDT and CDR2 is YYEEEE. CDR3 in amino acids: CASSLGQNRGQPQHF. DNA of the CDR3: TGTGCCAGCAGCTTGGGACAAAATCGGGGTCAGCCCCAGCATTTT. The whole variable domain, remainder taken from reference TRBV5-6 and TRBJ1-5, is DAGVTQSPTHLIKTRGQQVTLRCSPKSGHDTVSWYQQALGQGPQFIFQYYEEEERQRGNFPDRFSGHQFPNYSSELNVNALLLGDSALYLCASSLGQNRGQPQHFGDGTRLSIL.

V gene TRBV6-5 combines with J gene TRBJ2-2, with TRBD1 matching 9 bases. The V segment lost 7 bases and the J segment 5 bases; nucleotides outside the gene matches: 5. CDR1 is MNHEY and CDR2 is SVGAGI in the germline V gene. CDR3 length: 14 amino acids. CDR3 nucleotides: TGTGCCAGCAATTCCGGGACAGGGACCGGGGAGCTGTTTTTT. Translation: CASNSGTGTGELFF.

The chain carries TRBV5-1 and TRBJ1-6; the match to TRBD1 covers 9 bases. In germline, CDR1 is SGHRS, CDR2 YFSETQ. V shed 4 bases and J 7 bases; nucleotides not matched to a gene: 15. The CDR3 totals 18 residues. This chain's CDR3 is CASSTGNRGLSSNSPLHF. CDR3 nucleotide sequence: TGCGCCAGCAGCACCGGAAACAGGGGGCTATCTTCGAATTCACCCCTCCACTTT.

The chain links TRBV7-6 to TRBJ2-7, with TRBD2 matching 8 bases. CDR1 and CDR2 from the germline V gene are SGHVS and FNYEAQ. Trimming took 5 bases from V and 4 from J; bases not matched to a gene: 19. The CDR3 sequence is 18 residues long. The CDR3 loop reads CASSRSGSGIGPFYEQYF. CDR3 DNA sequence: TGTGCCAGCAGCAGAAGCGGGAGCGGGATCGGACCGTTTTACGAGCAGTACTTC.

The rearrangement uses TRBV7-9 and TRBJ2-1; 7 positions match TRBD1. The trim removed 4 bases at V and 5 bases at J, leaving 8 bases unmatched. Germline CDR1 and CDR2: SEHNR and FQNEAQ (reference sequence). The CDR3 has 15 residues. The CDR3 bases are TGTGCCAGCAGCTACCGGGACAGCTCAAACAATGAGCAGTTCTTC. Protein sequence: CASSYRDSSNNEQFF.

The chain links TRBV7-2 to TRBJ2-7, with TRBD2 matching 16 bases. There are 17 residues in the CDR3. Germline V gives CDR1 SGHTA, CDR2 FQGNSA. V lost 3 bases, J lost 5 bases, and 7 bases stayed unmatched. The CDR3 spells CASSFAGTSGRVNEQYF. The CDR3 DNA reads as TGTGCCAGCAGCTTCGCCGGGACTAGCGGGAGGGTTAACGAGCAGTACTTC.

The chain joins TRBV29-1 to TRBJ2-7, with 7 positions matching TRBD1. The CDR3 spans 12 residues. Trimming cost V 5 bases and J 3 bases; bases outside gene matches: 4. Germline V lookup: CDR1 SQVTM, CDR2 ANQGSEA. The CDR3 coding sequence is TGCAGCGTTAGGCAGGGGGACTACGAGCAGTACTTC. It specifies CSVRQGDYEQYF.

V gene TRBV4-2 combines with J gene TRBJ1-2, with D possibly TRBD1 on 6 matching bases. With 5 bases removed from V and 0 bases from J, the gap between germline ends came to 22 bases. The germline V gene has CDR1 LGHNA and CDR2 YNFKEQ. CDR3 length equals 18 residues. The CDR3 reads CASSSSIGQTLANYGYTF. CDR3 bases: TGTGCCAGCAGCTCTTCAATAGGACAGACCTTAGCTAACTATGGCTACACCTTC.

As DNA, the CDR3 is TGTGCCAGCAGCCCCACAGGGCCCCGGCTGGCGGGCAGCACAGATACGCAGTATTTT. Its protein is CASSPTGPRLAGSTDTQYF. The chain is built from TRBV9 and TRBJ2-3, with a tentative D call TRBD1 (6 bases). The CDR3 length is 19 residues. Trimming took off 4 bases at V and 0 bases at J, with 24 bases between the two ends. The germline CDR1 and CDR2 sequences are SGDLS and YYNGEE. Variable domain in full (rest from reference TRBV9 and TRBJ2-3): DSGVTQTPKHLITATGQRVTLRCSPRSGDLSVYWYQQSLDQGLQFLIQYYNGEERAKGNILERFSAQQFPDLHSELNLSSLELGDSALYFCASSPTGPRLAGSTDTQYFGPGTRLTVL.

This clone was detected only once. The J gene is TRBJ2-1, the V gene TRBV6-4; 11 nucleotides agree with TRBD2. The V segment lost 9 bases and the J segment 8 bases; nucleotides outside the gene matches: 9. The CDR3 is 14 residues long. Germline CDR1 reads MRHNA; CDR2 reads SNTAGT. The CDR3 spells CARTTSGSIDEQFF. CDR3 coding DNA: TGTGCCAGAACCACTAGCGGGAGTATCGATGAGCAGTTCTTC.

The rearrangement uses TRBV27 and TRBJ1-6, with D tentatively TRBD1 (5 bases). V was clipped by 4 bases and J by 9 bases, with 16 bases between them. CDR3 length: 15 residues. Germline V gives CDR1 MNHEY, CDR2 SMNVEV (reference sequence). CDR3 residues: CASSWGGEYGSPLHF. The CDR3, as DNA: TGTGCCAGCAGTTGGGGGGGGGAGTATGGTTCACCCCTCCACTTT.

The rearrangement joins TRBV4-3 to TRBJ1-5, with 7 bases matching TRBD1. This CDR3 region has 15 residues. J was trimmed by 0 bases and V by 5 bases; bases with no gene match: 4. Germline CDR1 is LGHNA and CDR2 is YSLEER. The CDR3 DNA reads as TGCGCCAGCAGCGGACAGGTATATAGCAATCAGCCCCAGCATTTT. Translation: CASSGQVYSNQPQHF.

The chain links TRBV28 to TRBJ1-5, with D possibly matching TRBD1 (5 bases). V was shortened by 5 bases and J by 6 bases, with 26 bases between the two germline ends. Germline-derived CDR1 and CDR2 are MDHEN and SYDVKM. The CDR3 consists of 18 residues. Written as DNA, the CDR3 is TGTGCCAGCAGTCCCACAAGGAGGGGACGGCCAAGTAGTCAGCCCCAGCATTTT. Its protein product is CASSPTRRGRPSSQPQHF.

This CDR3 reads CASANTGAANYGYTF. The DNA for the CDR3 is TGCGCCAGCGCTAATACAGGGGCTGCTAACTATGGCTACACCTTC. The chain carries TRBV10-2 and TRBJ1-2; 7 bases fit TRBD1. V lost 8 bases to trimming and J lost 0 bases; unmatched junction nucleotides: 9. This CDR3 has 15 amino acids. Germline CDR1 WSHSY, CDR2 SAAADI.

This rearrangement joins TRBV9 to TRBJ2-3; 15 bases agree with TRBD2. The CDR3 totals 17 residues. The V gene's germline CDR1 is SGDLS and CDR2 YYNGEE. V trimming: 3 bases; J trimming: 5 bases; junction bases outside the gene matches: 7. CDR3 protein: CASSAGLAGGPIDTQYF. CDR3 bases: TGTGCCAGCAGCGCCGGACTAGCGGGAGGGCCTATAGATACGCAGTATTTT. The full variable domain, completed using reference TRBV9 and TRBJ2-3, is DSGVTQTPKHLITATGQRVTLRCSPRSGDLSVYWYQQSLDQGLQFLIQYYNGEERAKGNILERFSAQQFPDLHSELNLSSLELGDSALYFCASSAGLAGGPIDTQYFGPGTRLTVL.

This chain connects TRBV28 to TRBJ2-7; 9 bases agree with TRBD2. Germline lookup yields CDR1 MDHEN and CDR2 SYDVKM. This CDR3 contains 20 residues. V was clipped by 3 bases and J by 0 bases; unmatched bases: 18. CDR3 protein: CASSFTRTSPTSGSSYEQYF. CDR3 sequence (DNA): TGTGCCAGCAGTTTCACAAGGACAAGCCCGACTAGCGGCAGCTCCTACGAGCAGTACTTC. The variable domain in full, completed from reference TRBV28 and TRBJ2-7, reads DVKVTQSSRYLVKRTGEKVFLECVQDMDHENMFWYRQDPGLGLRLIYFSYDVKMKEKGDIPEGYSVSREKKERFSLILESASTNQTSMYLCASSFTRTSPTSGSSYEQYFGPGTRLTVT.

V usage is TRBV7-9 and J usage is TRBJ2-4; D is uncertain. V gave up 2 bases and J gave up 8 bases, with 13 bases separating them. The CDR3 sequence is 14 residues long. The germline V gene encodes CDR1 SEHNR and CDR2 FQNEAQ (reference sequence). This chain's CDR3 is CASSLLHPADIQYF. For the CDR3, the DNA is TGTGCCAGCAGCTTATTGCACCCGGCGGACATTCAGTACTTC.

The V and J genes are TRBV6-1 and TRBJ2-1; 7 bases are a match to TRBD1. CDR3 length: 14 amino acids. Germline V gene data show CDR1 as MNHNS and CDR2 as SASEGT. Trimming took 5 bases from V and 8 from J; bases not matched to a gene: 9. CDR3 coding DNA: TGTGCCAGCAGTCTCGGGACAGTGTCTCATGAGCAGTTCTTC. Translated: CASSLGTVSHEQFF.

This chain connects TRBV29-1 to TRBJ2-7; 8 bases align to TRBD1. V dropped 1 base and J dropped 7; count of bases not matched to a gene: 3. Germline-derived CDR1 and CDR2 are SQVTM and ANQGSEA. The CDR3 has 12 amino acids. CDR3 bases: TGCAGCGTTGAAGGGACAGGGCTGGAGCAGTACTTC. Translation gives CSVEGTGLEQYF.

The V and J genes are TRBV6-5 and TRBJ1-1; perhaps TRBD1 as D (6 bases). The V end was cut by 5 bases, the J end by 1 base, with 14 bases between. Germline CDR1 MNHEY, CDR2 SVGAGI. The CDR3 totals 15 residues. CDR3 in DNA: TGTGCCAGCAGTCCGGACCGGGGGGCGAACACTGAAGCTTTCTTT. It encodes CASSPDRGANTEAFF.

The V and J genes are TRBV7-2 and TRBJ2-2; TRBD2 is a possible D gene (7 bases). The germline gives CDR1 SGHTA, CDR2 FQGNSA. CDR3 length equals 16 residues. V was cut by 5 bases and J by 6 bases, with 19 bases left in between. This CDR3 reads CASSVQGAGVPGELFF. The CDR3, as DNA: TGTGCCAGCAGCGTACAGGGTGCGGGGGTTCCCGGGGAGCTGTTTTTT.

This chain uses TRBV5-4 with TRBJ2-3, with 7 positions matching TRBD2. Germline V gene lookup returns CDR1 SGHNT and CDR2 YYREEE (reference sequence). This CDR3 spans 15 amino acids. V lost 2 bases, J lost 4 bases, and 7 bases stayed unmatched. The CDR3 protein is CASSFSELASDTQYF. CDR3 coding DNA: TGTGCCAGCAGCTTTTCCGAACTAGCGTCAGATACGCAGTATTTT.

This sequence joins TRBV7-8 and TRBJ1-1; D possibly corresponds to TRBD1 (5 bases). The CDR3 spans 13 residues. Looked up from germline, CDR1 is SGHVS and CDR2 is FQNEAQ. V was clipped by 2 bases and J by 11 bases, with 15 bases between them. The CDR3 is CASSLPGGVNAFF. CDR3 DNA sequence: TGTGCCAGCAGCTTACCAGGAGGGGTGAATGCTTTCTTT.

This clone has just a few counts. J is TRBJ2-3 and V is TRBV28; tentatively, D is TRBD1 (5 bases). Trimming removed 3 bases at V and 2 bases at J, with 21 bases between. This CDR3 spans 18 amino acids. Germline CDR1 reads MDHEN; CDR2 reads SYDVKM. CDR3 DNA: TGTGCCAGCAGTTTTGTAAGCGTCCTTCTAGGGGACACAGATACGCAGTATTTT. Its protein product is CASSFVSVLLGDTDTQYF.

This clone has just one count. The gene calls are TRBV25-1 and TRBJ1-4, with unresolved D. The CDR3 has 14 residues. In germline, CDR1 is MGHDK, CDR2 SYGVNS. Trimming left V 10 bases short and J 1 base short, with 13 bases between. DNA of the CDR3: TGTGCCACCCTTAAGACTGGAACTAATGAAAAACTGTTTTTT. It yields the protein CATLKTGTNEKLFF.

The J gene is TRBJ2-2, the V gene TRBV5-8; D gene ambiguous. Between the trimmed V and J ends, which lost 0 bases and 9 bases, there was a span of 6 bases. This CDR3 has 12 amino acids. Germline CDR1 SGHTS, CDR2 YDEGEE. This CDR3 reads CASSLGPRELFF. CDR3 nucleotide sequence: TGTGCCAGCAGCTTGGGGCCCCGGGAGCTGTTTTTT.

This clone was seen just once. The rearrangement links TRBV9 to TRBJ1-2, with TRBD1 as a possible D gene (5 bases). V lost 3 bases, J lost 6 bases, and 18 bases lay in between. The length of the CDR3 is 15 residues. CDR1 is SGDLS and CDR2 is YYNGEE in the germline V gene. CDR3 bases: TGTGCCAGCAGCGGCGTGCCCACAGGTTACAATGGCTACACCTTC. This gives the protein CASSGVPTGYNGYTF.